The present TCR beta chain was sequenced within a study of blood T cell repertoires in COVID-19. Looking at the study overall: Sources were T cells, B-cell-depleted T cells, or PBMCs; the material itself was cDNA or gDNA.

Sequencing was performed with immunoSEQ multiplex PCR; in TCRdb, only in-frame clones are kept and a portion is missing. The sample holds fewer than 200,000 clones, 65% to 85% seen once. The V gene lost 0 bases and the J gene lost 6 bases, with 8 bases spanning the gap. Per the germline V gene, CDR1 is LNHNV and CDR2 is YYDKDF (reference sequence). The CDR3 runs 14 residues. Sequencing was performed on peripheral blood. This chain joins TRBV15 and TRBJ2-2; no firm D call. This sequence was found in a woman aged 80 or over with acute or convalescent COVID-19. In DNA form, the CDR3 reads TGTGCCACCAGCAGAGATTATGTTTCCGGGGAGCTGTTTTTT. Its protein product is CATSRDYVSGELFF.